The 7 T cell receptor beta chains below all came from one sample that was sequenced in a study of Ad26.COV2.S vaccination and SARS-CoV-2 variants. Assay: immunoSEQ multiplex PCR; the TCRdb copy retains only in-frame clones and omits some. The data show 400,000 to 500,000 clones, roughly 90% seen once. Treatment defined: around 19 received Ad26.COV2.S at low or high dose, single or two shots; 5 received placebo; per-sample allocation not given. Material that was analyzed had been drawn on day 63 after the first vaccine or placebo injection. Sequencing was performed on peripheral blood, taken in a trial of Ad26.COV2.S vaccine versus placebo. The source is a person between 18 and 59 years old who received the Ad26.COV2.S COVID-19 vaccine or a placebo.

This clone was detected once. The J gene is TRBJ2-3, the V gene TRBV7-9; D remains ambiguous. Germline V CDR1 and CDR2: SEHNR, FQNEAQ (reference sequence). Trimming took off 4 bases at V and 2 bases at J, with 19 bases between the two ends. The CDR3 is 17 amino acids. CDR3 residues: CASSSSTVNPYTDTQYF. The CDR3 DNA reads as TGTGCCAGCAGCTCGTCAACAGTTAATCCTTACACAGATACGCAGTATTTT.

V gene TRBV6-2 or TRBV6-3 combines with J gene TRBJ1-6; TRBD1 matches 7 bases. Trimming took 4 bases from V and 10 from J; bases not matched to a gene: 10. The CDR3 length is 15 residues. Germline V gene lookup returns CDR1 MNHEY and CDR2 SVGEGT. The CDR3 nucleotides read TGTGCCAGCAGTTTGACCGGGACAGAGGGCTCACCCCTCCACTTT. It translates to CASSLTGTEGSPLHF.

This clone was counted a single time. The rearrangement uses TRBV23-1 and TRBJ2-7; perhaps TRBD1 as D (8 bases). TRBV23-1 counts as an open reading frame of uncertain function. Trimming removed 4 bases from V and 3 bases from J, with 25 bases in between. The CDR3 extends over 18 amino acids. The CDR3 protein is CASSPRQGRGTHYYEQYF. The CDR3 DNA reads TGCGCCAGCAGTCCGCGACAGGGGAGGGGCACCCACTACTACGAGCAGTACTTC.

The chain employs TRBV6-2 or TRBV6-3 and TRBJ2-1, with 7 positions matching TRBD2. The CDR3 is made up of 15 amino acids. Per germline, CDR1 MNHEY and CDR2 SVGEGT. V gave up 4 bases and J gave up 4 bases; unmatched junction bases: 7. This CDR3 is CASSWGGEGYNEQFF. The CDR3 DNA reads TGTGCCAGCAGTTGGGGGGGAGAGGGGTACAATGAGCAGTTCTTC.

The genes are TRBV27 and TRBJ1-2; the D gene is possibly TRBD1 (5 bases). Trimming left V 6 bases short and J 4 bases short, with 12 bases between. Germline loops: CDR1 MNHEY, CDR2 SMNVEV (reference sequence). The CDR3 consists of 13 residues. The DNA for the CDR3 is TGTGCCAGCAGCCGACAGCCGTTCTATGGCTACACCTTC. Translated, it gives CASSRQPFYGYTF.

The CDR3 is CASSSRWGQPQHF. In DNA, the CDR3 is TGTGCCAGCAGTTCGAGGTGGGGGCAGCCCCAGCATTTT. V and J are TRBV27 and TRBJ1-5; TRBD1 might be the D (5 bases). The V gene lost 4 bases and the J gene lost 7 bases, with 11 bases spanning the gap. Germline values: CDR1 MNHEY, CDR2 SMNVEV (reference sequence). CDR3 length equals 13 residues.

The rearrangement links TRBV28 to TRBJ2-7, with TRBD1 identical over 8 bases. CDR3 size: 15 residues. Germline V gives CDR1 MDHEN, CDR2 SYDVKM. J was trimmed by 3 bases and V by 2 bases; bases with no gene match: 6. CDR3 in DNA: TGTGCCAGCAGTTTAAGTTGGGGGACAGGCTACGAGCAGTACTTC. It encodes CASSLSWGTGYEQYF.